This T cell receptor beta chain derives from a study of OX40 agonist ivuxolimab in advanced cancers. Study context: Ivuxolimab is an agonistic anti-OX40 (CD134) antibody, and patients were treated with it.

TCRdb's copy holds only in-frame clones and misses some; the assay was immunoSEQ multiplex PCR. Found here are about 30,000 clones, 65% to 75% of them singletons; the top ten hold under 15%. This clonotype was sampled from an adult with an advanced solid tumor such as melanoma, head and neck, liver or kidney cancer. Specimen: CD4+ or CD8+ T cells sorted from blood, collected in a trial of the OX40 agonist ivuxolimab.

CDR3 protein: CASSQPDSWMAEAFF. The CDR3 nucleotides are TGCGCCAGCAGCCAACCGGACAGTTGGATGGCTGAAGCTTTCTTT. The genes are TRBV4-1 and TRBJ1-1, with a weak D call TRBD1 (6 bases). This CDR3 contains 15 residues. Germline V gene data show CDR1 as MGHRA and CDR2 as YSYEKL. V was clipped by 2 bases and J by 6 bases, with 16 bases between them.